The sequence of this T cell receptor (beta chain) was determined in a study of T cell responses to AZD1222 COVID-19 vaccine (dated by TCRdb to the early 2020s). Looking at the study overall: TCR sequencing was performed for about 240 trial participants, of whom 207 were given two doses of AZD1222 and 26 were given two doses of MenACWY control vaccine. Enrollment into the trials was organized by age into subgroups of 18-55, 56-69 and 70-plus years, and those subgroups contained roughly 150, 30 and 60 TCR-sequenced participants, respectively. Study-wide findings and limitations: Epitopes outside the regions mutated in the B.1.351 and B.1.1.7 variants were reportedly recognized by nearly half of the unique spike-specific TCRs. Spike-specific TCR breadth and depth rose significantly after two AZD1222 doses compared with day 0 and with MenACWY recipients. Because no samples from the day 14 peak response were available, repertoires could be characterized only after the peak T cell response. In the small 56-69-year group, the increase in depth fell short of significance, most likely because of low power. Participants were mostly white British and included more females than males, and it was suggested by the authors that clonal diversity may have been underestimated. Only five or six AZD1222 recipients were SARS-CoV-2 seropositive at baseline, limiting conclusions about previously exposed vaccinees. Vaccine-associated CD4 TCRs spanned the whole spike protein, with dominant responses in regions 160-218 and 743-854.

Notes on this clone: It lacks a known antigen. The record has no base qualities; no much larger clone is one base away.

The CDR3 regions of human TCRbeta chains were analyzed by immunosequencing. The study's own analysis went as follows. TCRs in the repertoires were compared against a reference library of SARS-CoV-2-specific TCRs that had been generated with the MIRA antigen-specificity platform. Breadth was defined as the fraction of unique TCRs that were SARS-CoV-2-associated, and depth was defined as the fraction of total T cells that were SARS-CoV-2-associated. Using the MIRA data, each spike-specific TCR was mapped to the spike region that the TCR reacts to and placed in a CD4 or CD8 class. Log10-transformed breadth and depth values were compared by one-way ANOVA with Sidak's multiple comparisons tests. Sourced from immuneACCESS, this table was stored by TCRdb with only in-frame sequences that have V and J called. A share of the clones is absent; for the studies checked, an unresolved V gene accounts for under half, and the remainder has no known explanation. Clonal size and the V and J genes are those of that table, whereas D and trimming came from the DNA. Present in this sample are 210,000 or so clones, roughly 94% of which were seen just once. The ten largest account for 1.5% to 2% of the sample.

In the paper's terms, the time point label means: about 28 days (+/-7) after the second vaccine dose. This sample's treatment or condition label indicates: meningococcal conjugate vaccine given as trial control. The vaccinee samples were drawn from two UK trials, COV001 and COV002, one of which was a single-blind randomized controlled phase 2/3 trial testing AZD1222 (ChAdOx1 nCoV-19) in healthy adults. For TCRbeta chain sequencing, PBMC samples from trial participants were taken at day 0 and at day 28 after the second dose. Taken from cysteine to phenylalanine, the CDR3 has 14 residues. CDR3 DNA is the only sequence kept; it has 42 bases, read in frame from the first base. The germline V gene provides CDR1 MDHEN and CDR2 SYDVKM. V has 3 bases trimmed and J has 8 bases trimmed; junction bases matching no gene number 5.

The chain joins TRBV28 to TRBJ2-1; TRBD1 lines up with 9 middle nucleotides. This TCR came from an adult who received the MenACWY meningococcal vaccine as a control. Sequenced material: peripheral blood, taken 28 days after the second dose of the MenACWY control vaccine. DNA sequence: TGTGCCAGCAGTTTCGACAGGGGGTTATATGAGCAGTTCTTC. Translated, this is CASSFDRGLYEQFF. Reference TRBV28 and TRBJ2-1 proteins supply the regions before and after the CDR3; the full variable domain is: DVKVTQSSRYLVKRTGEKVFLECVQDMDHENMFWYRQDPGLGLRLIYFSYDVKMKEKGDIPEGYSVSREKKERFSLILESASTNQTSMYLCASSFDRGLYEQFFGPGTRLTVL.